This T cell receptor (beta chain) is drawn from a study of identical twins. Healthy Caucasians were all of the donors. The CDR3 covers 14 residues. Trimming removed 0 bases from V and 5 bases from J, with 10 bases in between. Germline values: CDR1 MNHNS, CDR2 SASEGT. Template switching created a universal primer site, and the cDNA included unique molecular identifiers. TCRdb redid the calling of the 5' RACE reads with MiXCR, one entry per CDR3 protein. The sample includes approximately 1.8 million distinct CDR3 sequences, roughly a third of them seen just once. This clonotype was detected many times. Its antigen is currently unknown. The study, taken as a whole, reports: Clonotypes of the beta chain that were abundant in cord blood carried fewer insertions (memory repertoires showed none). Findings came from cross-sectional statistics, without long-term follow-up of donors.

J is TRBJ1-2 and V is TRBV6-1; D is possibly TRBD1 (6 bases). This clonotype originated in a newborn girl in good health. The sequenced sample was cord blood. The chain's CDR3 is CASSEATGAYGYTF. The CDR3 DNA follows: TGTGCCAGCAGTGAAGCAACGGGGGCGTATGGCTACACCTTC.